The 3 T cell receptor beta chains below come from one sample, sequenced in a study of OX40 agonist ivuxolimab in advanced cancers. Method: immunoSEQ multiplex PCR; TCRdb's copy keeps in-frame clones and lacks some. This table has over 15,000 clones, about nine tenths appearing once. The sequenced sample was CD4+ or CD8+ T cells sorted from blood, obtained in a trial of the OX40 agonist ivuxolimab. The source is an adult with an advanced solid tumor such as melanoma, head and neck, liver or kidney cancer.

The chain employs TRBV18 and TRBJ1-1; D is undetermined. Per the germline V gene, CDR1 is KGHSH and CDR2 is LQKENI. The germline V and J ends were trimmed by 5 bases and 0 bases, with 10 bases remaining between them. This CDR3 spans 14 amino acids. The CDR3 is CASSSDQVNTEAFF. CDR3 DNA sequence: TGTGCCAGCTCATCCGATCAGGTGAACACTGAAGCTTTCTTT. Complete variable domain (other parts from reference TRBV18 and TRBJ1-1): NAGVMQNPRHLVRRRGQEARLRCSPMKGHSHVYWYRQLPEEGLKFMVYLQKENIIDESGMPKERFSAEFPKEGPSILRIQQVVRGDSAAYFCASSSDQVNTEAFFGQGTRLTVV.

The chain combines TRBV6-6 with TRBJ2-1; D call uncertain. With 2 bases removed from V and 3 bases from J, the gap between germline ends came to 2 bases. This CDR3 is built from 12 residues. CDR1 is MNHNY, CDR2 SVGAGI, per germline (reference sequence). For the CDR3, the DNA is TGTGCCAGCAGTTACGTCTACAATGAGCAGTTCTTC. Translated: CASSYVYNEQFF.

This clone is a singleton in its sample. V is TRBV11-2 and J is TRBJ1-5, with D hard to call. V dropped 1 base and J dropped 6 bases, with 4 bases sitting between them. The CDR3 has 12 amino acids. Germline CDR1 SGHAT, CDR2 FQNNGV. CDR3 amino acids: CASSLGGQPQHF. CDR3 in DNA: TGTGCCAGCAGCTTAGGGGGTCAGCCCCAGCATTTT.